These 10 T cell receptor beta chains were sequenced from one sample in a study of T cell changes during pregnancy in multiple sclerosis. Here immunoSEQ multiplex PCR was the method, and the copy in TCRdb shows in-frame clones only, minus some. The sample records some 48,000 clones, 80% to 95% being singletons. Sequencing used CD4+ T cells from peripheral blood mononuclear cells, obtained after pregnancy. The receptors shown here come from a female donor in good health, enrolled as a control in a pregnancy study.

This chain connects TRBV4-2 to TRBJ2-5; maybe TRBD2 (7 bases). The CDR3 runs 16 residues. CDR1 is LGHNA, CDR2 YNFKEQ, per germline. The germline V and J ends were trimmed by 0 bases and 1 base, with 12 bases remaining between them. CDR3 protein: CASSQDGGGRQETQYF. The DNA of the CDR3 is TGTGCCAGCAGCCAAGATGGGGGGGGGCGCCAAGAGACCCAGTACTTC.

V and J are TRBV6-5 and TRBJ1-1, with no clear D. In germline, CDR1 is MNHEY, CDR2 SVGAGI. The CDR3 sequence is 10 residues long. V was shortened by 6 bases and J by 4 bases, with 3 bases between the two germline ends. DNA for the CDR3: TGTGCCAGCAGGAGCACTGAAGCTTTCTTT. Translation: CASRSTEAFF.

This chain joins TRBV5-1 and TRBJ2-3; D is perhaps TRBD2 (6 bases). CDR1 is SGHRS and CDR2 is YFSETQ in the germline V gene. The CDR3 sequence is 14 residues long. Deletions cut 4 bases from V and 1 base from J, with 10 bases between. The CDR3 reads CASSRGGGTDTQYF. CDR3 sequence (DNA): TGCGCCAGCAGCCGTGGAGGGGGCACAGATACGCAGTATTTT.

Written as DNA, the CDR3 is TGTGCCAGCAGCTTGGCAGGTAGCGGGGGCGCAGAGACCCAGTACTTC. Translated: CASSLAGSGGAETQYF. The chain recombines TRBV5-4 with TRBJ2-5, with 9 bases identical to TRBD2. Germline-derived CDR1 and CDR2 are SGHNT and YYREEE (reference sequence). The trim removed 0 bases at V and 4 bases at J, leaving 7 bases unmatched. The CDR3 has 16 residues.

This clone was recorded once. The V and J genes are TRBV4-1 and TRBJ2-3; 10 nucleotides align to TRBD2. V trimming: 0 bases; J trimming: 6 bases; junction bases outside the gene matches: 6. CDR1 and CDR2 from the germline V gene are MGHRA and YSYEKL. The CDR3 runs to 16 residues. CDR3 amino acids: CASSQDGLAGEDTQYF. The CDR3 region has the DNA TGCGCCAGCAGCCAAGATGGGCTAGCGGGAGAGGATACGCAGTATTTT.

The chain couples TRBV4-1 to TRBJ1-4; tentatively, D is TRBD1 (6 bases). Trimming removed 4 bases from V and 0 bases from J, with 9 bases in between. Germline V gene data show CDR1 as MGHRA and CDR2 as YSYEKL. This CDR3 comprises 15 residues. DNA of the CDR3: TGCGCCAGCAGCCTTCGGACAGCAACTAATGAAAAACTGTTTTTT. Protein sequence: CASSLRTATNEKLFF.

The V gene is TRBV5-4, the J gene TRBJ2-5; D ambiguous. V was cut by 0 bases and J by 3 bases, with 9 bases left in between. CDR1 is SGHNT, CDR2 YYREEE, per germline (reference sequence). The CDR3 covers 14 residues. CDR3 sequence reads: CASSLDNRKETQYF. The CDR3, as DNA: TGTGCCAGCAGCTTGGACAACCGAAAAGAGACCCAGTACTTC.

The rearrangement links TRBV28 to TRBJ2-1; D is perhaps TRBD1 (6 bases). CDR3 length: 16 amino acids. V lost 5 bases and J 2 bases, leaving 16 bases between the germline ends. The germline V gene has CDR1 MDHEN and CDR2 SYDVKM. CDR3 DNA sequence: TGTGCCAGCAGTCCAAGGGGGAGACCCACCTACAATGAGCAGTTCTTC. It is translated as CASSPRGRPTYNEQFF.

This chain uses TRBV19 with TRBJ1-1; 10 bases map to TRBD1. The CDR3 runs to 14 residues. With 5 bases clipped from V and 5 bases from J, the junction kept 5 bases outside the gene matches. CDR1 LNHDA and CDR2 SQIVND come from the germline V gene (reference sequence). The CDR3 DNA reads TGTGCCAGTAGTCCGGGACAGGGGAAAACTGAAGCTTTCTTT. Protein: CASSPGQGKTEAFF.

The V call is TRBV6-4, the J call TRBJ1-5; weak D call: TRBD1 (5 bases). Per germline, CDR1 MRHNA and CDR2 SNTAGT. Trimming shortened V by 2 bases and J by 0 bases, and 23 bases separated the two germline ends. This CDR3 has 20 amino acids. CDR3 protein: CASSDPSRGGRIYSNQPQHF. The CDR3 DNA reads TGTGCCAGCAGTGACCCAAGTAGGGGCGGCCGAATCTATAGCAATCAGCCCCAGCATTTT.